The 21 T cell receptor beta chains listed next were all sequenced from one sample in a study of cytotoxic CD8 clonotypes in ibrutinib-treated CLL. The repertoire was sequenced with immunoSEQ multiplex PCR; TCRdb's copy has only in-frame clones and lacks some. The table lists approximately 100,000 clones, around 73% of them singletons. The specimen comprised PBMCs, sampled after 12 months of ibrutinib treatment. All receptors derive from a human donor with chronic lymphocytic leukemia.

The genes are TRBV7-9 and TRBJ2-3; no clear D gene. This CDR3 is 13 amino acids long. CDR1 is SEHNR and CDR2 is FQNEAQ in the germline V gene (reference sequence). V was cut by 1 base and J by 9 bases, with 11 bases left in between. CDR3 sequence reads: CASSLESGWTQYF. The CDR3 DNA is TGTGCCAGCAGCTTAGAATCCGGGTGGACGCAGTATTTT.

V usage is TRBV28 and J usage is TRBJ1-1; maybe TRBD1 (6 bases). The V end lost 6 bases, the J end lost 3 bases, and 14 bases lay between the germline ends. The CDR3 consists of 14 residues. The germline CDR1 and CDR2 sequences are MDHEN and SYDVKM. CDR3 nucleotides: TGTGCCAGCAGGCTACAGGGATGGGACACTGAAGCTTTCTTT. This gives the protein CASRLQGWDTEAFF.

The chain recombines TRBV19 with TRBJ2-7; possibly TRBD1 for D (6 bases). Trimming took off 1 base at V and 0 bases at J, with 7 bases between the two ends. The CDR3 runs to 14 residues. The V gene's germline CDR1 is LNHDA and CDR2 SQIVND (reference sequence). The CDR3 nucleotides read TGTGCCAGTAGTATAGCGACAGGCTCCTACGAGCAGTACTTC. This encodes CASSIATGSYEQYF.

The rearrangement uses TRBV10-1 and TRBJ2-2; 8 bases align to TRBD2. Germline V gene data show CDR1 as WNHNN and CDR2 as SYGVQD (reference sequence). V lost 4 bases to trimming and J lost 7 bases; unmatched junction nucleotides: 8. This CDR3 spans 15 amino acids. CDR3 coding DNA: TGCGCCAGCAGTGTGGTAGCGGGGCCTGGCGGGGAGCTGTTTTTT. Encoded protein: CASSVVAGPGGELFF.

CDR3 nucleotides: TGTGCCAGCAGCGCCCCGTTCCCCGGAGAGACCCAGTACTTC. The encoded protein is CASSAPFPGETQYF. The chain recombines TRBV7-9 with TRBJ2-5, with D unclear. The ends were cut back, 5 bases at V and 4 bases at J, with 14 bases in the middle. From germline, CDR1 is SEHNR and CDR2 FQNEAQ (reference sequence). CDR3 size: 14 residues.

This chain's CDR3 is CASSFTGEGTEAFF. The CDR3 DNA sequence: TGCGCCAGCAGCTTTACCGGAGAGGGGACTGAAGCTTTCTTT. This chain links TRBV5-1 with TRBJ1-1, with D perhaps matching TRBD1 (5 bases). The CDR3 totals 14 residues. Germline assignment: CDR1 SGHRS and CDR2 YFSETQ. Trimming took off 2 bases at V and 5 bases at J, with 13 bases between the two ends.

The chain joins TRBV5-1 to TRBJ2-2; D gene unclear. The CDR3 loop spans 13 amino acids. The V and J ends lost 3 bases and 4 bases respectively, with 7 bases between them. Germline CDR1 and CDR2: SGHRS and YFSETQ. CDR3 region: CASSWGSTGELFF. The CDR3 DNA is TGCGCCAGCAGCTGGGGAAGCACCGGGGAGCTGTTTTTT.

This chain links TRBV27 with TRBJ1-4; 8 nucleotides line up with TRBD1. V lost 6 bases, J lost 3 bases, and 6 bases stayed unmatched. The CDR3 is 15 residues long. The germline V gene has CDR1 MNHEY and CDR2 SMNVEV (reference sequence). The CDR3 sequence is CASRNGQGPNEKLFF. For the CDR3, the DNA is TGTGCCAGCAGAAATGGACAGGGCCCTAATGAAAAACTGTTTTTT. Full variable domain (rest looked up from reference TRBV27 and TRBJ1-4): EAQVTQNPRYLITVTGKKLTVTCSQNMNHEYMSWYRQDPGLGLRQIYYSMNVEVTDKGDVPEGYKVSRKEKRNFPLILESPSPNQTSLYFCASRNGQGPNEKLFFGSGTQLSVL.

V usage is TRBV2 and J usage is TRBJ2-3; D uncertain. V dropped 7 bases and J dropped 6 bases, with 20 bases sitting between them. Germline V gives CDR1 SNHLY, CDR2 FYNNEI. The CDR3 consists of 15 residues. The chain's CDR3 is CASTSQRPSVDTQYF. The CDR3 nucleotides read TGTGCCAGCACCTCGCAGAGACCTTCTGTCGATACGCAGTATTTT.

The chain is built from TRBV19 and TRBJ2-6, with D possibly being TRBD2 (5 bases). The CDR3 has 16 residues. CDR1 and CDR2 (germline): LNHDA, SQIVND (reference sequence). V lost 6 bases and J lost 1, with 13 bases in between. CDR3: CASSALAGSGANVLTF. CDR3 nucleotides: TGTGCCAGTAGCGCCCTGGCGGGTTCTGGGGCCAACGTCCTGACTTTC.

V usage is TRBV6-1 and J usage is TRBJ2-1; 12 bases line up with TRBD2. The CDR3 runs 15 residues. V dropped 0 bases and J dropped 14; count of bases not matched to a gene: 8. In germline, CDR1 is MNHNS, CDR2 SASEGT. CDR3 in DNA: TGTGCCAGCAGTGAAGCGAGGCTAGCGGGGGGGATAGAGTTCTTC. Translating gives CASSEARLAGGIEFF.

The chain combines TRBV10-3 with TRBJ2-1; D is unresolved. Germline V gene sequence: CDR1 ENHRY, CDR2 SYGVKD. There are 11 residues in the CDR3. V lost 8 bases to trimming and J lost 8 bases, with 10 bases between them. The chain's CDR3 is CAIRSSDEQFF. The CDR3 nucleotides read TGTGCCATCCGTAGTTCCGATGAGCAGTTCTTC.

This clone showed up just a few times. This chain uses TRBV6-5 with TRBJ1-5; the D gene is possibly TRBD1 (5 bases). The CDR3 consists of 14 residues. Germline V CDR1 and CDR2: MNHEY, SVGAGI. V was trimmed by 6 bases and J by 4 bases, leaving 13 bases between them. CDR3: CASSQGGANQPQHF. The CDR3 DNA reads TGTGCCAGCAGCCAAGGCGGGGCGAATCAGCCCCAGCATTTT.

The rearrangement uses TRBV29-1 and TRBJ1-2; 8 bases line up with TRBD1. Trimming cost V 4 bases and J 6 bases; bases outside gene matches: 13. This CDR3 is built from 15 residues. CDR1 is SQVTM and CDR2 is ANQGSEA in the germline V gene. DNA of the CDR3: TGCAGCGTTGTTTTCGGGACAGGATCTTGGAATGGCTACACCTTC. It codes for CSVVFGTGSWNGYTF.

The V call is TRBV5-6, the J call TRBJ1-1; 7 nucleotides match TRBD1. Germline CDR1 SGHDT, CDR2 YYEEEE. CDR3 length: 16 residues. V shed 0 bases, J shed 8 bases, and the junction held 13 bases outside the gene matches. In DNA form, the CDR3 reads TGTGCCAGCAGCTTGGTGGGACAGCTTAGCGCGGGGGAAGCTTTCTTT. Residues: CASSLVGQLSAGEAFF.

Here the CDR3 reads CASDGGSYEQYF. In DNA form, the CDR3 reads TGTGCTTCGGACGGAGGCAGCTACGAGCAGTACTTC. The chain recombines TRBV6-6 with TRBJ2-7; maybe TRBD2 (5 bases). Germline-derived CDR1 and CDR2 are MNHNY and SVGAGI (reference sequence). The CDR3 contains 12 residues.

This chain links TRBV6-1 with TRBJ2-7; D not certain. Germline V gene sequence: CDR1 MNHNS, CDR2 SASEGT. The CDR3 totals 13 residues. The V end was cut by 1 base, the J end by 3 bases, with 7 bases between. The chain's CDR3 is CASSEDRVYEQYF. In DNA form, the CDR3 reads TGTGCCAGCAGTGAAGACAGAGTCTACGAGCAGTACTTC.

V and J are TRBV5-6 and TRBJ1-2; D not resolved. CDR3 length: 17 amino acids. Germline CDR1 and CDR2: SGHDT and YYEEEE. Trimming shortened V by 0 bases and J by 0 bases, and 15 bases separated the two germline ends. This chain's CDR3 is CASSLGGLFGANYGYTF. In nucleotides, the CDR3 is TGTGCCAGCAGCTTGGGGGGTCTGTTCGGAGCTAACTATGGCTACACCTTC.

The chain is built from TRBV30 and TRBJ1-2, with D unresolved. The germline CDR1 and CDR2 sequences are GTSNPN and SVGIG (reference sequence). The CDR3 extends over 15 amino acids. V lost 2 bases, J lost 8 bases, and 21 bases lay in between. The CDR3 protein is CAWSPTVLGLGGYTF. The CDR3 bases are TGTGCCTGGAGTCCCACCGTGCTCGGGTTGGGCGGCTACACCTTC.

This chain links TRBV19 with TRBJ1-4, with 7 bases lining up with TRBD1. V shed 9 bases, J shed 8 bases, and the junction held 9 bases outside the gene matches. CDR1 LNHDA and CDR2 SQIVND come from the germline V gene (reference sequence). The CDR3 is 13 residues long. The CDR3 nucleotides are TGTGCCAGCGGGGACAGCCGAGGGGAAAAACTGTTTTTT. It codes for CASGDSRGEKLFF.

The chain combines TRBV7-2 with TRBJ2-3, with TRBD2 identical over 8 bases. This CDR3 is 13 amino acids long. The V gene's germline CDR1 is SGHTA and CDR2 FQGNSA. The V segment lost 11 bases and the J segment 4 bases; nucleotides outside the gene matches: 8. CDR3 amino acids: CAYEAGGADTQYF. Written as DNA, the CDR3 is TGTGCCTATGAGGCCGGGGGGGCAGATACGCAGTATTTT. The whole variable domain, remainder taken from reference TRBV7-2 and TRBJ2-3, is GAGVSQSPSNKVTEKGKDVELRCDPISGHTALYWYRQSLGQGLEFLIYFQGNSAPDKSGLPSDRFSAERTGGSVSTLTIQRTQQEDSAVYLCAYEAGGADTQYFGPGTRLTVL.